These T cell receptor beta chains were read from a single sample in a study of early T cells in non-severe SARS-CoV-2 infection. In TCRdb, the 5' RACE reads were re-called with MiXCR into one record per CDR3 protein. The table records about 49,000 distinct CDR3 sequences, about 6.5% of them present only once. Sequencing used whole blood, obtained at baseline. The source of these receptors is an adult who was a healthcare worker with PCR-confirmed SARS-CoV-2 infection or an uninfected control (not recorded which). CDR3s include the opening cysteine and the closing phenylalanine or tryptophan. The size of a clone is reported for some rows only, either as once, few or many, or as a class for expanded clones.

j_gene	abundance	v_gene	CDR3aa
TRBJ2-7	many	TRBV15	CATSTSLSSYEQYF
TRBJ2-3	NA	TRBV7-3	CASSPTGTFTDTEYF
TRBJ2-1	few	TRBV6-2/TRBV6-3	CASKLSGGRDEQFF
TRBJ2-7	many	TRBV10-1	CASSEGGVRNEQYF
TRBJ1-1	few	TRBV7-9	CASSFGRTEAFF
TRBJ1-5	NA	TRBV18	CASSPRGDSNQPQHF
TRBJ1-5	few	TRBV28	CASSSAGVSNQPQHF
TRBJ1-5	many	TRBV20-1	CSASRGRFRDQPQHF
TRBJ2-1	many	TRBV6-7	CASSPPSVYNEQFF
TRBJ2-7	many	TRBV20-1	CSARESAGSSYEQYF
TRBJ2-7	NA	TRBV5-5	CASSLLQGTYEQYF
TRBJ2-4	many	TRBV9	CASSVSDRGYIQYF
TRBJ2-7	few	TRBV19	CASSSPGPEGYF
TRBJ1-2	many	TRBV29-1	CSVAEGGYGYTF
TRBJ2-2	few	TRBV2	CASSDMRRVTGELFF